One and the same sample provided the 29 T cell receptor beta chains below, sequenced in a study of CD8 T cells in ankylosing spondylitis. Each CDR3 protein gets one entry after TCRdb re-called the 5' RACE reads with MiXCR. Here the sample spans around 340,000 distinct CDR3 sequences, roughly 15% being singletons. The sequenced sample was blood, either unsorted or a sorted T cell fraction (not recorded which). The receptor source for this set is a male donor with ankylosing spondylitis or in good health (not recorded which).

This clonotype was found a few times. The CDR3 DNA sequence: TGTGCCAGCAGCTCACAAATCCATCGACAGGGAGACGAGCAGTACTTC. This sequence encodes CASSSQIHRQGDEQYF. The chain employs TRBV7-2 and TRBJ2-7; TRBD1 matches 7 bases. V trimming: 4 bases; J trimming: 5 bases; junction bases outside the gene matches: 14. The CDR3 extends over 16 amino acids. The germline V gene encodes CDR1 SGHTA and CDR2 FQGNSA.

This chain joins TRBV9 and TRBJ2-1; no clear D. Looked up from germline, CDR1 is SGDLS and CDR2 is YYNGEE. Trimming cost V 3 bases and J 9 bases, with 13 bases left between them. The CDR3 is 13 amino acids. In DNA, the CDR3 is TGTGCCAGCAGCGGCCAACCTTTTGGTGAGCAGTTCTTC. It specifies CASSGQPFGEQFF.

The rearrangement uses TRBV24-1 and TRBJ2-3, with 7 bases identical to TRBD2. V trimming: 4 bases; J trimming: 11 bases; junction bases outside the gene matches: 8. Germline assignment: CDR1 KGHDR and CDR2 SFDVKD. This CDR3 is built from 13 residues. The CDR3 bases are TGTGCCACCAGTGACCTACCGCGGGGGAAGCAGTATTTT. Amino acids: CATSDLPRGKQYF.

The rearrangement links TRBV2 to TRBJ2-3; 14 bases map to TRBD2. Germline V gene sequence: CDR1 SNHLY, CDR2 FYNNEI. V trimming: 6 bases; J trimming: 3 bases; junction bases outside the gene matches: 2. The CDR3 extends over 15 amino acids. CDR3 loop: CASRRLAGGTDTQYF. In DNA, the CDR3 is TGTGCCAGCAGAAGACTAGCGGGGGGGACAGATACGCAGTATTTT.

This clonotype was observed many times. The chain recombines TRBV12-3 or TRBV12-4 with TRBJ2-7; D might be TRBD2 (6 bases). V dropped 6 bases and J dropped 0 bases, with 9 bases sitting between them. CDR3 size: 13 residues. Here the CDR3 DNA reads TGTGCCAGCAGCCGGGGGATCTCCTACGAGCAGTACTTC. Its protein is CASSRGISYEQYF.

The table lists this clonotype with many counts. For the CDR3, the DNA is TGTGCCAGCACTGGGACAGGGGGTACTGAAGCTTTCTTT. It yields the protein CASTGTGGTEAFF. This rearrangement joins TRBV12-3 or TRBV12-4 to TRBJ1-1; 11 nucleotides align to TRBD1. The CDR3 has 13 amino acids. J lost 5 bases, V lost 7 bases, and 3 bases had no gene match.

The chain joins TRBV6-1 to TRBJ1-1; unclear D gene. The CDR3 is 14 residues long. Germline assignment: CDR1 MNHNS and CDR2 SASEGT. Trimming removed 4 bases from V and 3 bases from J, with 12 bases in between. DNA of the CDR3: TGTGCCAGCAGTGTGGAGGAGTTCGACACTGAAGCTTTCTTT. This encodes CASSVEEFDTEAFF.

There are a few counts of this clonotype. This chain links TRBV5-1 with TRBJ2-3, with TRBD2 matching 13 bases. The CDR3 loop spans 19 amino acids. Germline V CDR1 and CDR2: SGHRS, YFSETQ. Trimming removed 0 bases from V and 4 bases from J; junction bases left unmatched: 11. CDR3 residues: CASSLAPSTSGRIPDTQYF. The CDR3 DNA follows: TGCGCCAGCAGCTTGGCCCCTTCGACTAGCGGGAGGATCCCAGATACGCAGTATTTT.

This clonotype occurred a few times. V and J are TRBV5-1 and TRBJ1-2; weak D call: TRBD1 (5 bases). The CDR3 runs to 16 residues. V was clipped by 0 bases and J by 3 bases, with 15 bases between them. From germline, CDR1 is SGHRS and CDR2 YFSETQ. The CDR3 region has the DNA TGCGCCAGCAGCTTGGGGGCAGGGCAGACGGACTATGGCTACACCTTC. It yields the protein CASSLGAGQTDYGYTF.

The V and J genes are TRBV12-3 or TRBV12-4 and TRBJ1-6; D is undetermined. The CDR3 is made up of 13 amino acids. Trimming stripped 3 bases from V and 10 bases from J, with 10 bases between. Here the CDR3 reads CASSFSDGSPLHF. Here the CDR3 DNA reads TGTGCCAGCAGTTTTTCGGACGGATCACCCCTCCACTTT.

CDR3 protein: CATSREGRTGELFF. Here the CDR3 DNA reads TGTGCCACCAGCAGAGAAGGGAGGACCGGGGAGCTGTTTTTT. V gene TRBV15 combines with J gene TRBJ2-2; possibly TRBD2 for D (6 bases). Germline values: CDR1 LNHNV, CDR2 YYDKDF (reference sequence). The CDR3 runs to 14 residues. Trimming took 0 bases from V and 5 from J, leaving 7 bases between them.

The chain joins TRBV18 to TRBJ2-7; D may be TRBD1 or TRBD2 (7 bases each). CDR1 is KGHSH and CDR2 is LQKENI in the germline V gene. The CDR3 covers 16 residues. Trimming removed 0 bases at V and 6 bases at J, with 18 bases between. DNA for the CDR3: TGTGCCAGCTCACCACCGGGAGGGGGCGCGGGGTCCGAGCAGTACTTC. This encodes CASSPPGGGAGSEQYF.

This clonotype was detected only a few times. The rearrangement joins TRBV20-1 to TRBJ1-5; TRBD1 matches 11 bases. The CDR3 length is 17 residues. Per germline, CDR1 DFQATT and CDR2 SNEGSKA (reference sequence). V gave up 3 bases and J gave up 0 bases; unmatched junction bases: 7. The CDR3 coding sequence is TGCAGTGCTAGGGGGACAGGGGGTTATTTTAGCAATCAGCCCCAGCATTTT. This sequence encodes CSARGTGGYFSNQPQHF.

This chain's CDR3 is CAWSVRRSDTQYF. The CDR3 coding sequence is TGTGCCTGGAGTGTACGTCGGTCAGATACGCAGTATTTT. This chain links TRBV30 with TRBJ2-3; no definite D call. This CDR3 comprises 13 residues. Trimming took 0 bases from V and 4 from J, leaving 8 bases between them. CDR1 is GTSNPN and CDR2 is SVGIG in the germline V gene (reference sequence).

This clonotype was picked up many times. The chain joins TRBV5-1 to TRBJ2-7, with D hard to call. CDR1 and CDR2 from the germline V gene are SGHRS and YFSETQ. V was clipped by 0 bases and J by 2 bases, with 6 bases between them. There are 13 residues in the CDR3. CDR3 amino acids: CASSLEAAYEQYF. The CDR3 DNA reads TGCGCCAGCAGCTTGGAGGCCGCCTACGAGCAGTACTTC. The variable domain in full, with the rest retrieved from reference TRBV5-1 and TRBJ2-7, is KAGVTQTPRYLIKTRGQQVTLSCSPISGHRSVSWYQQTPGQGLQFLFEYFSETQRNKGNFPGRFSGRQFSNSRSEMNVSTLELGDSALYLCASSLEAAYEQYFGPGTRLTVT.

This clonotype has just a few counts. The chain has TRBV7-6 and TRBJ2-3; D is unclear. CDR1 is SGHVS, CDR2 FNYEAQ, per germline. The CDR3 contains 15 residues. With 5 bases removed from V and 0 bases from J, the gap between germline ends came to 12 bases. The CDR3 sequence: CASSPLTRSTDTQYF. The CDR3 region has the DNA TGTGCCAGCAGCCCCCTAACACGGAGCACAGATACGCAGTATTTT. Looking up the rest from reference TRBV7-6 and TRBJ2-3 gives the full variable domain: GAGVSQSPRYKVTKRGQDVALRCDPISGHVSLYWYRQALGQGPEFLTYFNYEAQQDKSGLPNDRFSAERPEGSISTLTIQRTEQRDSAMYRCASSPLTRSTDTQYFGPGTRLTVL.

V gene TRBV29-1 combines with J gene TRBJ2-3, with 8 bases fitting TRBD2. Germline loops: CDR1 SQVTM, CDR2 ANQGSEA. V lost 6 bases and J lost 5; bases outside the gene matches: 13. CDR3 length equals 15 residues. The CDR3 nucleotides are TGCAGCGTCTCATCGGGGAGCGGGGGAGGAGATACGCAGTATTTT. It translates to CSVSSGSGGGDTQYF.

The V gene is TRBV5-1, the J gene TRBJ2-7; 9 nucleotides agree with TRBD1. This CDR3 has 16 amino acids. The J segment lost 3 bases and the V segment lost 0 bases, leaving 7 bases of the junction unmatched. Germline V gene data show CDR1 as SGHRS and CDR2 as YFSETQ. CDR3 coding DNA: TGCGCCAGCAGCTTGGCACTTGGACAGGGGTACTACGAGCAGTACTTC. Residues: CASSLALGQGYYEQYF.

This clonotype was counted between two and nine times. This sequence joins TRBV27 and TRBJ2-1; the D gene is possibly TRBD2 (5 bases). The CDR3 spans 14 residues. Germline assignment: CDR1 MNHEY and CDR2 SMNVEV (reference sequence). V was shortened by 7 bases and J by 2 bases, with 12 bases between the two germline ends. The CDR3 protein is CASNRGFPYNEQFF. CDR3 bases: TGTGCCAGCAATCGGGGATTCCCCTACAATGAGCAGTTCTTC.

This clonotype has only a few counts. J is TRBJ2-3 and V is TRBV10-3, with D possibly matching TRBD1 (6 bases). CDR1 and CDR2 (germline): ENHRY, SYGVKD. V was trimmed by 2 bases and J by 3 bases, leaving 15 bases between them. The CDR3 is made up of 16 amino acids. CDR3 sequence: CAISEPGRGGTDTQYF. As DNA, the CDR3 is TGTGCCATCAGTGAGCCGGGCAGGGGTGGAACAGATACGCAGTATTTT.

In this sample, this clonotype turned up many times. This chain links TRBV5-8 with TRBJ2-4; TRBD1 might be the D (5 bases). This CDR3 region has 14 residues. The germline V gene encodes CDR1 SGHTS and CDR2 YDEGEE. The V gene lost 2 bases and the J gene lost 5 bases, with 11 bases spanning the gap. The CDR3 DNA reads as TGTGCCAGCAGCTTTAGGGCAGGGCAAAACATTCAGTACTTC. It is translated as CASSFRAGQNIQYF.

This clonotype was found a few times. The chain joins TRBV5-1 to TRBJ2-3; D is ambiguous. The germline gives CDR1 SGHRS, CDR2 YFSETQ. Trimming removed 5 bases at V and 5 bases at J, with 6 bases between. This CDR3 region has 11 residues. The CDR3 nucleotides are TGCGCCAGCAGTAAATTAGATACGCAGTATTTT. It is translated as CASSKLDTQYF. The variable domain in full, with the rest retrieved from reference TRBV5-1 and TRBJ2-3, is KAGVTQTPRYLIKTRGQQVTLSCSPISGHRSVSWYQQTPGQGLQFLFEYFSETQRNKGNFPGRFSGRQFSNSRSEMNVSTLELGDSALYLCASSKLDTQYFGPGTRLTVL.

V is TRBV29-1 and J is TRBJ1-1; 8 bases fit TRBD1. The CDR3 covers 13 residues. In germline, CDR1 is SQVTM, CDR2 ANQGSEA. Germline trimming cut 7 bases from V and 2 bases from J; bases unmatched to any gene: 6. For the CDR3, the DNA is TGCAGCGGGGCAGGGGGCGGAAACACTGAAGCTTTCTTT. Translating it yields CSGAGGGNTEAFF.

The sample holds a few counts of this clonotype. The V gene is TRBV7-2, the J gene TRBJ1-1; weak D call: TRBD1 (6 bases). Trimming left V 6 bases short and J 1 base short, with 12 bases between. The CDR3 totals 14 residues. The germline gives CDR1 SGHTA, CDR2 FQGNSA. The CDR3 protein is CASRRDRTNTEAFF. The CDR3 DNA reads as TGTGCCAGCAGGCGCGACAGGACGAACACTGAAGCTTTCTTT.

This chain joins TRBV3-1 and TRBJ2-7; D ambiguous. V shed 4 bases and J shed 9 bases, with 16 bases lying between them. The CDR3 is 13 amino acids. Germline assignment: CDR1 LGHDT and CDR2 YNNKEL (reference sequence). CDR3 protein: CASSPHPGVGQYF. The CDR3 DNA sequence: TGTGCCAGCAGCCCCCACCCAGGTGTTGGGCAGTACTTC.

This clonotype was found a few times. The CDR3 DNA reads TGTGCCAGCAGCTTAGGGCGGGGAAATGAAAAACTGTTTTTT. It is translated as CASSLGRGNEKLFF. The chain recombines TRBV7-8 with TRBJ1-4; D unclear. The CDR3 covers 14 residues. The germline CDR1 and CDR2 sequences are SGHVS and FQNEAQ. V dropped 1 base and J dropped 5 bases, with 8 bases sitting between them.

V gene TRBV20-1 combines with J gene TRBJ2-1; D ambiguous. Trimming stripped 3 bases from V and 5 bases from J, with 11 bases between. This CDR3 is 13 amino acids long. The germline V gene has CDR1 DFQATT and CDR2 SNEGSKA (reference sequence). CDR3 DNA: TGCAGTGCTAGTGGGCGGATCAACAATGAGCAGTTCTTC. Encoded protein: CSASGRINNEQFF.

The chain couples TRBV7-9 to TRBJ1-2, with TRBD1 identical over 8 bases. Trimming took 5 bases from V and 3 from J; bases not matched to a gene: 5. Germline lookup yields CDR1 SEHNR and CDR2 FQNEAQ (reference sequence). The CDR3 has 14 residues. The DNA of the CDR3 is TGTGCCAGCAGCCCAGGACAGGGCCACTATGGCTACACCTTC. Amino acid sequence: CASSPGQGHYGYTF.

This chain joins TRBV10-3 and TRBJ2-5; 8 nucleotides agree with TRBD1. With V trimmed by 4 bases and J by 5 bases, 6 bases remained unmatched. Germline assignment: CDR1 ENHRY and CDR2 SYGVKD. CDR3 size: 14 residues. In DNA form, the CDR3 reads TGTGCCATCAGTGCCGACAGGGGAGCGGAGACCCAGTACTTC. Its protein product is CAISADRGAETQYF.